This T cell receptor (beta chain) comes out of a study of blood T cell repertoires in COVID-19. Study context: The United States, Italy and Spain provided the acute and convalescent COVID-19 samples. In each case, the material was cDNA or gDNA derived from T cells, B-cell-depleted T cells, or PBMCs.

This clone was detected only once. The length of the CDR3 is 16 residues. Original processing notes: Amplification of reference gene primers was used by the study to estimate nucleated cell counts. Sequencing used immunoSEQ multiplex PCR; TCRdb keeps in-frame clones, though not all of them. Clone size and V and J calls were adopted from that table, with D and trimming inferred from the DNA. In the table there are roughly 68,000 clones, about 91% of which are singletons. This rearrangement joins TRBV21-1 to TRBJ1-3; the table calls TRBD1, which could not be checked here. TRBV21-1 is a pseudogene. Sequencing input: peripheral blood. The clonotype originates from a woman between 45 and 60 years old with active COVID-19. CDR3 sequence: CASSKTGASSGNTIYF. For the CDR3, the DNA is TGTGCCAGCAGCAAGACTGGGGCTAGCTCTGGAAACACCATATATTTT.